The entry below gives a single TCR beta chain sequence along with its context. This clonotype was detected many times. Its recognized antigen is unknown. No clone much larger than this one lies a single base away; base qualities are absent. This sample stems from a study of CD8+CD57+ T cells in acquired aplastic anemia (dated by TCRdb to between 2017 and 2018). For context, the study as a whole: On average, sorted CD4+ and CD8+ cells yielded approximately 3 ug of extracted DNA, with a range of about 0.17 to 27.4 ug.

The CDR3 starts with the cysteine, ends with the phenylalanine, and has 17 residues. Solely the CDR3 DNA is kept, with 51 bases framed from the first base. V loses 6 bases, J loses 5 bases, and the germline ends lie 23 bases apart. From a lookup of the germline V gene (reference sequence), CDR1 and CDR2 are LNHDA and SQIVND. Genomic DNA was used as template for profiling of TCR beta VDJ combinations and CDR3 sequences. An Illumina HiSeq 2000 was used for TCR repertoire sequencing. The authors' analysis ran thus. Repertoire assessment relied on Simpson's diversity index, CDR3 size and DJ length profiles, and TRBV/TRBJ rearrangement plots. The immunodominant clone was defined as the most abundant DNA sequence in deep sequencing data. CDR3 amino acid sequences were checked for sharing across subjects and were also compared against the VDJdb database and published repertoires. In-frame beta chains were kept once TCRdb had trimmed the public reads at Q25 with fastp and called clones with MiXCR. One record per CDR3 amino acid sequence lists the most common genes and DNA. These V and J calls derive from TCRdb rather than the authors' analysis. For this sample there are approximately 200,000 distinct CDR3 sequences; about three fifths appear just once. The ten largest clones represent 35% to 55% of the sample.

On the study overall, not on this receptor specifically: Between patients and healthy controls, no significant difference in CD8+ Simpson's diversity was found (P=0.060). Around 27 CD8+ CDR3 sequences were shared between patients and controls but appeared highly expressed in patients and within their immunodominant clones.

In the study, sorted CD4+ and CD8+ blood T cells from patients with severe aplastic anemia and from healthy subjects underwent deep sequencing of TCR repertoires. Ficoll-Paque density gradient centrifugation was used to isolate peripheral blood mononuclear cells. Before DNA extraction, CD4+ and CD8+ T cells were sorted by FACS or by magnetic beads. The chain couples TRBV19 to TRBJ1-5, with TRBD1 perhaps the D gene, on 5 matching bases. The TCR sequence derives from a human donor with severe aplastic anemia or a healthy control (not recorded which). The sequencing sample was made of sorted CD4+, CD8+, or CD8+CD57+ T cells (not recorded which) from PBMCs. This receptor carries the CDR3 CASSDFYGTVLYQPQHF. At the DNA level, the sequence is TGTGCCAGTAGCGATTTTTACGGGACGGTACTCTATCAGCCCCAGCATTTT. The CDR3 plus the reference TRBV19 and TRBJ1-5 genes for the other parts give the full variable domain: DGGITQSPKYLFRKEGQNVTLSCEQNLNHDAMYWYRQDPGQGLRLIYYSQIVNDFQKGDIAEGYSVSREKKESFPLTVTSAQKNPTAFYLCASSDFYGTVLYQPQHFGDGTRLSIL.